These 9 T cell receptor beta chains originate from one sample sequenced in a study of cytomegalovirus exposure and HLA in healthy donors (TCRdb year 2017). Libraries came from the immunoSEQ multiplex PCR assay. For the multiplex PCR, a mixture combining 60 forward primers for TCR Vbeta segments and 13 reverse primers for TCR Jbeta segments was used. The immuneACCESS repertoire file appears here via TCRdb, limited to in-frame rearrangements. These files lack a portion of the clones; in checked studies, under half of the deficit traces to unresolved V genes, and the cause of the others is not known. The sample table records around 89,000 clones; about 84% of these occur just once. The ten largest clones capture 1.2% of the sample. Sequencing input: PBMCs. These receptors were obtained from a girl aged 2-10 years in good health and CMV-seropositive.

The chain couples TRBV28 to TRBJ2-2, with TRBD2 matching over 8 bases. Per germline, CDR1 MDHEN and CDR2 SYDVKM. The CDR3 runs 15 residues. The junction had 3 bases not matched to a gene; V was cut back by 6 bases and J by 0 bases. This chain's CDR3 is CASRFSGANTGELFF. As DNA, the CDR3 is TGTGCCAGCAGATTTAGCGGGGCGAACACCGGGGAGCTGTTTTTT.

The gene calls are TRBV9 and TRBJ2-5, with D tentatively TRBD1 (6 bases). Deletions cut 6 bases from V and 5 bases from J, with 20 bases between. The CDR3 sequence is 15 residues long. The germline V gene encodes CDR1 SGDLS and CDR2 YYNGEE. CDR3 sequence (DNA): TGTGCCAGCACCCCTAGAAACAGGGAAGGGGAGACCCAGTACTTC. Amino acid sequence: CASTPRNREGETQYF.

The genes are TRBV19 and TRBJ1-2; 7 bases match TRBD1. The CDR3 length is 15 residues. V was pared by 8 bases and J by 4 bases, with 13 bases of the junction left unmatched. CDR1 and CDR2 (germline): LNHDA, SQIVND (reference sequence). CDR3 bases: TGTGCCAGTTTTTTCTCCGGGGACAGCATCTATGGCTACACCTTC. It encodes CASFFSGDSIYGYTF.

The J gene is TRBJ2-7, the V gene TRBV4-2, with 9 bases fitting TRBD2. J was trimmed by 10 bases and V by 5 bases; bases with no gene match: 12. This CDR3 comprises 14 residues. Germline assignment: CDR1 LGHNA and CDR2 YNFKEQ. The CDR3 reads CASSGEQGLAPQYF. The CDR3 DNA reads TGTGCCAGCAGCGGAGAACAGGGACTAGCTCCCCAGTACTTC.

The V gene is TRBV4-1, the J gene TRBJ2-1; 9 nucleotides line up with TRBD2. The CDR3 consists of 18 residues. The V gene's germline CDR1 is MGHRA and CDR2 YSYEKL. V lost 3 bases and J lost 0; bases outside the gene matches: 9. The chain's CDR3 is CASSHVVAGVVSYNEQFF. CDR3 nucleotides: TGCGCCAGCAGCCATGTAGTAGCGGGAGTAGTCTCCTACAATGAGCAGTTCTTC.

The J gene is TRBJ1-2, the V gene TRBV2; unclear D gene. V dropped 3 bases and J dropped 8 bases, with 13 bases sitting between them. Germline V gene sequence: CDR1 SNHLY, CDR2 FYNNEI. This CDR3 region has 13 residues. The CDR3 sequence: CASSESGPWGYTF. The CDR3 nucleotides read TGTGCCAGCAGTGAGTCAGGCCCTTGGGGCTACACCTTC.

This chain connects TRBV5-4 to TRBJ1-3; the D is unclear. The V and J ends lost 4 bases and 3 bases respectively, with 11 bases between them. CDR3 size: 14 residues. CDR1 SGHNT and CDR2 YYREEE come from the germline V gene (reference sequence). The CDR3 nucleotides are TGTGCCAGCAGCCCCGGGGAGTTTGGAAACACCATATATTTT. Protein product: CASSPGEFGNTIYF.

The genes are TRBV7-2 and TRBJ1-1; possibly TRBD1 for D (6 bases). The germline CDR1 and CDR2 sequences are SGHTA and FQGNSA. V lost 1 base and J 3 bases, leaving 18 bases between the germline ends. CDR3 length equals 17 residues. The DNA of the CDR3 is TGTGCCAGCAGCTTAGAAAGTGGGGCGGGGGCTGACACTGAAGCTTTCTTT. This translates into CASSLESGAGADTEAFF.

The V gene is TRBV27, the J gene TRBJ1-1; TRBD1 is a possible D gene (5 bases). Germline V gene lookup returns CDR1 MNHEY and CDR2 SMNVEV (reference sequence). The CDR3 runs 12 residues. The germline V and J ends were trimmed by 7 bases and 11 bases, with 17 bases remaining between them. In nucleotides, the CDR3 is TGTGCCAGCAAAGGGGCGGGGGGGGAGGCTTTCTTT. Translated, it gives CASKGAGGEAFF.